Presented here are 30 T cell receptor beta chains from one specimen sequenced in a study of sequential checkpoint blockade in melanoma. Data came from immunoSEQ multiplex PCR; TCRdb stores just in-frame clones and leaves some out. The sample lists around 570 clones; about 22% were seen once. The treatment denotes: randomized to nivolumab then ipilimumab (arm A) or the reverse (arm B). This material consisted of tumor tissue (inferred from file names), taken from a patient given nivolumab and ipilimumab in sequence. These receptors were taken from a human donor with melanoma.

The rearrangement uses TRBV19 and TRBJ1-3; D unclear. This CDR3 comprises 15 residues. V lost 3 bases, J lost 4 bases, and 13 bases lay in between. Germline assignment: CDR1 LNHDA and CDR2 SQIVND (reference sequence). The CDR3 sequence: CASSMGPTPGNTIYF. For the CDR3, the DNA is TGTGCCAGTAGTATGGGTCCTACGCCGGGAAACACCATATATTTT.

This clone is medium-sized in the sample. The chain joins TRBV9 to TRBJ1-3, with a possible D match to TRBD1 (5 bases). Trimming pared 4 bases from V and 4 bases from J, leaving 9 bases between. CDR1 is SGDLS and CDR2 is YYNGEE in the germline V gene. The CDR3 contains 13 residues. The CDR3, as DNA: TGTGCCAGCAGCCCCGGGGGGGGAAACACCATATATTTT. This sequence encodes CASSPGGGNTIYF.

By its share, this clone is large (0.1 to 1%). V and J are TRBV6-8 and TRBJ1-3; D perhaps matches TRBD1 (6 bases). Deletions cut 0 bases from V and 3 bases from J, with 9 bases between. In germline, CDR1 is MNHGY, CDR2 SAAAGT. The CDR3 spans 15 residues. CDR3 in DNA: TGTGCCAGCAGTTACTCGAAAGGGGGTGGAAACACCATATATTTT. Amino acid sequence: CASSYSKGGGNTIYF.

This clone was detected only a few times. V is TRBV19 and J is TRBJ2-3; D not certain. V was clipped by 5 bases and J by 1 base, with 10 bases between them. This CDR3 comprises 14 residues. Per germline, CDR1 LNHDA and CDR2 SQIVND (reference sequence). CDR3 sequence: CASSFNSRTDTQYF. Here the CDR3 DNA reads TGTGCCAGTAGTTTCAACTCACGCACAGATACGCAGTATTTT.

This clone has just one count. CDR3 in DNA: TGTGCCAGCAGCCGGGACAGGAACGGCTACACCTTC. This sequence encodes CASSRDRNGYTF. This sequence joins TRBV16 and TRBJ1-2, with 8 bases matching TRBD1. The CDR3 length is 12 residues. V lost 4 bases and J lost 8; bases outside the gene matches: 3. Germline loops: CDR1 KGHSY, CDR2 FQNENV. Full variable domain (missing parts from reference TRBV16 and TRBJ1-2): GEEVAQTPKHLVRGEGQKAKLYCAPIKGHSYVFWYQQVLKNEFKFLISFQNENVFDETGMPKERFSAKCLPNSPCSLEIQATKLEDSAVYFCASSRDRNGYTFGSGTRLTVV.

V gene TRBV14 combines with J gene TRBJ1-2, with 11 bases identical to TRBD1. The CDR3 loop spans 15 amino acids. Germline-derived CDR1 and CDR2 are SGHDN and FVKESK. V lost 1 base and J lost 5; bases outside the gene matches: 3. Written as DNA, the CDR3 is TGTGCCAGCAGCCAAGGGACAGGGGGCGCTTATGGCTACACCTTC. It yields the protein CASSQGTGGAYGYTF.

This clone showed up just a few times. The rearrangement joins TRBV28 to TRBJ2-7, with 9 positions matching TRBD1. Looked up from germline, CDR1 is MDHEN and CDR2 is SYDVKM. V lost 2 bases and J lost 3; bases outside the gene matches: 2. The CDR3 totals 14 residues. CDR3 DNA sequence: TGTGCCAGCAGTTTAGGGGGACAGGGCTACGAGCAGTACTTC. It codes for CASSLGGQGYEQYF.

The sample holds a few counts of this clone. The chain uses TRBV6-8 and TRBJ2-2; D not certain. V shed 6 bases and J shed 1 base, with 9 bases lying between them. Germline lookup yields CDR1 MNHGY and CDR2 SAAAGT. The CDR3 runs to 14 residues. The CDR3 is CASSFYLNTGELFF. CDR3 DNA sequence: TGTGCCAGCAGCTTCTACCTGAACACCGGGGAGCTGTTTTTT.

This clone was seen only a few times. V gene TRBV6-8 combines with J gene TRBJ2-6; 7 bases map to TRBD1. The CDR3 contains 16 residues. CDR1 and CDR2 from the germline V gene are MNHGY and SAAAGT. V lost 3 bases, J lost 3 bases, and 5 bases stayed unmatched. CDR3 DNA: TGTGCCAGCAGTTATTCCGACAGGGTTGGGGCCAACGTCCTGACTTTC. It is translated as CASSYSDRVGANVLTF.

This clone has only a few counts. The chain joins TRBV28 to TRBJ1-2; TRBD1 aligns across 8 bases. The CDR3 contains 14 residues. CDR1 is MDHEN, CDR2 SYDVKM, per germline. The V segment lost 1 base and the J segment 6 bases; nucleotides outside the gene matches: 4. CDR3 sequence: CASSLFGQGNGYTF. The CDR3 bases are TGTGCCAGCAGTTTATTCGGACAGGGAAATGGCTACACCTTC.

This sequence joins TRBV28 and TRBJ1-1; D might be TRBD1 (6 bases). The germline V gene encodes CDR1 MDHEN and CDR2 SYDVKM. V gave up 5 bases and J gave up 4 bases, with 11 bases separating them. This CDR3 spans 13 amino acids. The CDR3 DNA is TGTGCCAGCAGTGAACAGGGATTCACTGAAGCTTTCTTT. Translating gives CASSEQGFTEAFF.

This clone is medium-sized. The chain uses TRBV11-3 and TRBJ1-5; D may be TRBD1 (6 bases). Between the trimmed V and J ends, which lost 5 bases and 5 bases, there was a span of 16 bases. CDR1 is SGHNT, CDR2 YENEEA, per germline. The CDR3 has 15 amino acids. The CDR3 bases are TGTGCCAGCAGCCCCCTCGGGGGGGCCTATCAGCCCCAGCATTTT. This encodes CASSPLGGAYQPQHF.

This clone was recorded a few times. The chain has TRBV30 and TRBJ2-5; perhaps TRBD1 as D (6 bases). Germline assignment: CDR1 GTSNPN and CDR2 SVGIG (reference sequence). V was clipped by 1 base and J by 1 base, with 16 bases between them. The CDR3 length is 16 residues. The CDR3 DNA reads TGTGCCTGGAGTGATTTAGAGACAGGACTCCAAGAGACCCAGTACTTC. It is translated as CAWSDLETGLQETQYF.

This clone has a handful of counts. The chain uses TRBV4-1 and TRBJ2-1, with 11 bases matching TRBD2. With V trimmed by 1 base and J by 7 bases, 9 bases remained unmatched. CDR1 MGHRA and CDR2 YSYEKL come from the germline V gene. There are 17 residues in the CDR3. The CDR3: CASSQVGTSGRRNEQFF. The DNA of the CDR3 is TGCGCCAGCAGCCAAGTTGGCACTAGCGGGAGAAGAAATGAGCAGTTCTTC.

This clone was counted only a few times. CDR3: CASSEAGTPRSGNTIYF. CDR3 in DNA: TGTGCCAGCAGTGAAGCGGGGACACCAAGGTCCGGAAACACCATATATTTT. This sequence joins TRBV6-1 and TRBJ1-3, with a possible D match to TRBD1 (6 bases). The CDR3 consists of 17 residues. V lost 0 bases, J lost 4 bases, and 16 bases lay in between. CDR1 is MNHNS and CDR2 is SASEGT in the germline V gene.

The chain links TRBV5-1 to TRBJ1-1; D unresolved. The germline V gene has CDR1 SGHRS and CDR2 YFSETQ. This CDR3 region has 17 residues. The ends were cut back, 4 bases at V and 0 bases at J, with 19 bases in the middle. CDR3 amino acids: CASSTNLVEGMNTEAFF. The CDR3 DNA reads as TGCGCCAGCAGCACGAACCTGGTGGAGGGCATGAACACTGAAGCTTTCTTT.

The chain is built from TRBV5-1 and TRBJ2-7; D is perhaps TRBD1 (6 bases). This CDR3 comprises 14 residues. The germline V gene encodes CDR1 SGHRS and CDR2 YFSETQ. Trimming shortened V by 4 bases and J by 3 bases, and 14 bases separated the two germline ends. CDR3 residues: CASSPGTLNYEQYF. CDR3 in DNA: TGCGCCAGCAGCCCAGGGACACTGAACTACGAGCAGTACTTC.

This clone was detected only a few times. The V call is TRBV19, the J call TRBJ2-7, with D perhaps matching TRBD2 (6 bases). CDR1 LNHDA and CDR2 SQIVND come from the germline V gene (reference sequence). The CDR3 loop spans 16 amino acids. The germline V and J ends were trimmed by 4 bases and 3 bases, with 19 bases remaining between them. The CDR3 sequence is CASSRDSGGFIYEQYF. DNA of the CDR3: TGTGCCAGTAGTAGAGACAGTGGGGGGTTTATCTACGAGCAGTACTTC.

This chain connects TRBV9 to TRBJ2-7, with D unclear. V was pared by 0 bases and J by 0 bases, with 10 bases between. The CDR3 runs 15 residues. The V gene's germline CDR1 is SGDLS and CDR2 YYNGEE. For the CDR3, the DNA is TGTGCCAGCAGCGTAGGGGTCAACCCCTCCTACGAGCAGTACTTC. Its protein is CASSVGVNPSYEQYF.

The chain uses TRBV19 and TRBJ2-2, with 15 bases lining up with TRBD2. The CDR3 covers 17 residues. Germline V gene sequence: CDR1 LNHDA, CDR2 SQIVND (reference sequence). Trimming took 7 bases from V and 5 from J; bases not matched to a gene: 8. The CDR3 sequence is CASTSGLAGGGTGELFF. CDR3 nucleotides: TGTGCCAGTACCTCGGGACTAGCGGGAGGAGGAACCGGGGAGCTGTTTTTT.

With regard to this clone: Other DNA variants within this sample encode the same CDR3. The rearrangement links TRBV5-1 to TRBJ2-7; TRBD1 is a possible D gene (6 bases). V was pared by 3 bases and J by 2 bases, with 12 bases between. This CDR3 region has 14 residues. CDR1 is SGHRS and CDR2 is YFSETQ in the germline V gene. The chain's CDR3 is CASSSGTLTYEQYF. For the CDR3, the DNA is TGCGCCAGCAGCTCCGGGACATTGACCTACGAGCAGTACTTC.

This sequence joins TRBV9 and TRBJ1-3, with D uncertain. The germline V gene has CDR1 SGDLS and CDR2 YYNGEE. The CDR3 runs to 16 residues. Trimming pared 3 bases from V and 4 bases from J, leaving 17 bases between. DNA for the CDR3: TGTGCCAGCAGCGACCCCGGGCAGGAGATCGGAAACACCATATATTTT. Amino acid sequence: CASSDPGQEIGNTIYF.

The chain joins TRBV5-1 to TRBJ2-1; the D is unclear. Germline loops: CDR1 SGHRS, CDR2 YFSETQ. CDR3 length equals 15 residues. Trimming shortened V by 4 bases and J by 0 bases, and 11 bases separated the two germline ends. The CDR3 DNA reads as TGCGCCAGCAGCCCCCAACGGAGCTCCTACAATGAGCAGTTCTTC. This sequence encodes CASSPQRSSYNEQFF.

This clone is classed as large. J is TRBJ1-1 and V is TRBV28; TRBD1 agrees at 9 bases. J gave up 5 bases and V 7 bases, and 5 bases lay outside the gene matches. Per the germline V gene, CDR1 is MDHEN and CDR2 is SYDVKM. The CDR3 runs 13 residues. The CDR3 DNA is TGTGCCAGCACCCGGGACAGGGTTACTGAAGCTTTCTTT. Translated, it gives CASTRDRVTEAFF.

The V gene is TRBV30, the J gene TRBJ2-7, with a tentative D call TRBD1 (6 bases). CDR1 is GTSNPN, CDR2 SVGIG, per germline (reference sequence). The CDR3 spans 12 residues. Trimming stripped 2 bases from V and 3 bases from J, with 8 bases between. The CDR3 region is CAWSRGGYEQYF. The DNA of the CDR3 is TGTGCCTGGAGTAGAGGGGGCTACGAGCAGTACTTC.

This clone was found a few times. The chain employs TRBV23-1 and TRBJ1-5; possible D gene TRBD1, 5 bases. TRBV23-1 carries the ORF label, with uncertain function. The CDR3 is made up of 19 amino acids. Trimming pared 0 bases from V and 0 bases from J, leaving 18 bases between. The CDR3, as DNA: TGCGCCAGCAGTCAATCGCGGGGCCCAATCGGTTATAGCAATCAGCCCCAGCATTTT. It codes for CASSQSRGPIGYSNQPQHF.

This clone was found a few times. The V and J genes are TRBV30 and TRBJ1-1; tentatively, D is TRBD1 (6 bases). The CDR3 length is 14 residues. Germline lookup yields CDR1 GTSNPN and CDR2 SVGIG (reference sequence). V was pared by 1 base and J by 2 bases, with 11 bases between. DNA for the CDR3: TGTGCCTGGAGTGAAGACAGGAGCAACACTGAAGCTTTCTTT. Its translation: CAWSEDRSNTEAFF.

This chain links TRBV19 with TRBJ2-5, with D hard to call. CDR3 size: 15 residues. Per the germline V gene, CDR1 is LNHDA and CDR2 is SQIVND (reference sequence). With 3 bases removed from V and 0 bases from J, the gap between germline ends came to 11 bases. The CDR3 DNA reads as TGTGCCAGTAGTATGGATCAGAAGAACCAAGAGACCCAGTACTTC. It encodes CASSMDQKNQETQYF. The full variable domain, rest sourced from reference TRBV19 and TRBJ2-5, is DGGITQSPKYLFRKEGQNVTLSCEQNLNHDAMYWYRQDPGQGLRLIYYSQIVNDFQKGDIAEGYSVSREKKESFPLTVTSAQKNPTAFYLCASSMDQKNQETQYFGPGTRLLVL.

This clone is medium-sized (0.01 to 0.1%). The rearrangement links TRBV6-8 to TRBJ2-4; 10 bases agree with TRBD2. The germline gives CDR1 MNHGY, CDR2 SAAAGT. This CDR3 comprises 15 residues. Losses at the gene ends were 5 bases for V and 8 bases for J; bases not matched to a gene: 9. The CDR3 DNA sequence: TGTGCCAGCAGTCCCCTAGCGGGAGAGCCTGACATTCAGTACTTC. Residues: CASSPLAGEPDIQYF.

The V call is TRBV19, the J call TRBJ2-3; 7 bases match TRBD1. With 5 bases clipped from V and 4 bases from J, the junction kept 6 bases outside the gene matches. The CDR3 runs to 14 residues. Germline V CDR1 and CDR2: LNHDA, SQIVND (reference sequence). The CDR3 loop reads CASSLGQGADTQYF. CDR3 coding DNA: TGTGCCAGTAGTCTAGGGCAGGGGGCAGATACGCAGTATTTT.